Following are 10 T cell receptor beta chains from one sample sequenced in a study of T cell clusters in autoimmune cytopenias. Each sample's input was about 270 ng genomic DNA, 35,000 to 40,000 genome equivalents. TRB rearrangements were amplified by touch-down multiplex PCR with mixed TRB-A/B primers. TCRdb reanalyzed the multiplex PCR reads, giving one entry per CDR3 protein sequence and no DNA. The sample table sets out 6,500 to 10,000 distinct CDR3 sequences. Sequenced sample: peripheral blood. The origin of the receptors is a human donor with an autoimmune cytopenia or autoimmune hepatitis (not recorded which).

V is TRBV5-6 and J is TRBJ1-1. This CDR3 has 15 residues. CDR1 is SGHDT, CDR2 YYEEEE, per germline. This chain's CDR3 is CASSLVAGVGTEAFF.

The J gene is TRBJ1-3, the V gene TRBV18. Looked up from germline, CDR1 is KGHSH and CDR2 is LQKENI. CDR3 length: 13 residues. The CDR3 region is CASSPPGGNTIYF.

By frequency, this clonotype is medium-sized (0.01 to 0.1%). The CDR3 protein is CASSISSTGSNYGYTF. The rearrangement uses TRBV19 and TRBJ1-2; the D call of TRBD1 rests on TCRdb alone, since no DNA is present to check it. The V gene's germline CDR1 is LNHDA and CDR2 SQIVND (reference sequence). The CDR3 runs to 16 residues. The full variable domain, rest sourced from reference TRBV19 and TRBJ1-2, is DGGITQSPKYLFRKEGQNVTLSCEQNLNHDAMYWYRQDPGQGLRLIYYSQIVNDFQKGDIAEGYSVSREKKESFPLTVTSAQKNPTAFYLCASSISSTGSNYGYTFGSGTRLTVV.

The genes are TRBV30 and TRBJ1-1; with no DNA, the TCRdb D assignment of TRBD1 cannot be verified. Looked up from germline, CDR1 is GTSNPN and CDR2 is SVGIG (reference sequence). The CDR3 has 14 amino acids. CDR3 protein: CAWDTGQGNTEAFF.

This clonotype is classed as medium-sized by frequency. The chain employs TRBV27 and TRBJ2-1; TCRdb names TRBD1, which stays unverified in the absence of DNA. Looked up from germline, CDR1 is MNHEY and CDR2 is SMNVEV (reference sequence). The CDR3 is 16 residues long. This chain's CDR3 is CASSLSSGGSYNEQFF.

The chain has TRBV7-9 and TRBJ2-2; the D call from TCRdb, TRBD1, cannot be confirmed without DNA. This CDR3 has 14 amino acids. In germline, CDR1 is SEHNR, CDR2 FQNEAQ (reference sequence). CDR3 loop: CASSLLMGPGELFF.

Measured by frequency, this clonotype is medium-sized. This chain links TRBV29-1 with TRBJ1-1; checking the TCRdb D call of TRBD1 is not possible without DNA. The length of the CDR3 is 14 residues. Per the germline V gene, CDR1 is SQVTM and CDR2 is ANQGSEA. The CDR3 loop is CSVDRGGENTEAFF.

This chain connects TRBV6-1 to TRBJ2-7. The CDR3 covers 13 residues. Per germline, CDR1 MNHNS and CDR2 SASEGT. The CDR3 reads CASSRTGSYEQYF.

This clonotype counts as medium-sized by frequency. The rearrangement uses TRBV30 and TRBJ2-3; TCRdb calls TRBD2, which cannot be checked without DNA. The CDR3 contains 14 residues. CDR1 is GTSNPN and CDR2 is SVGIG in the germline V gene (reference sequence). The CDR3 reads CAWSGRVSADTQYF.

This clonotype ranks as medium-sized in terms of frequency. CDR3 loop: CASSYRGGEKLFF. V usage is TRBV6-6 and J usage is TRBJ1-4. This CDR3 has 13 amino acids. CDR1 is MNHNY, CDR2 SVGAGI, per germline (reference sequence).